This T cell receptor (beta chain) appears in the sequencing data of a study of immune evolution from preneoplasia to lung adenocarcinoma (dated by TCRdb to the early 2020s). Study-level background: The study combined immune gene expression, TCR sequencing and multiplex immunofluorescence to profile immune contexture across lung adenocarcinoma precursors and invasive adenocarcinoma. The study reported that about 100 samples were used for TCR sequencing. POLYSOLVER was used to infer Class I HLA alleles from exome data, while LOHHLA was used to detect allele-specific HLA loss. The immune data were integrated with whole exome sequencing and methylation data from the same cohort of nodules. Sample size was based on specimen availability rather than a prior power calculation. Resected precursor lesions (AAH, AIS, MIA) and invasive adenocarcinomas were each compared against paired morphologically normal lung tissue. The overall cohort comprised under 70 patients with pulmonary nodules who underwent surgical resection. TCR sequencing data came from approximately 56 patients. The full study reports these points: Findings were based on association rather than direct causation; larger cohorts with long-term follow-up and longitudinal biopsies were deemed needed. Normal lung had the highest top T cell clone frequencies, which appeared to decline progressively from AAH through AIS, MIA and invasive adenocarcinoma. Clonality was highest in normal lung, while later-stage lesions appeared to have lower clonality but higher T cell density and diversity. All patients were from Japan and China, so applicability to Western populations was uncertain.

The table lists this clone with a few counts. This clone's antigen is unknown. The input lacks base qualities; no much larger clone sits a single base away. The germline V gene (reference sequence) specifies MNHEY as CDR1 and SMNVEV as CDR2. Compared with germline, V lacks 5 bases and J lacks 4 bases; bases without a gene match: 12. Inclusive of the bounding cysteine and phenylalanine, the CDR3 is 16 residues long. This entry keeps only the CDR3 DNA: 48 bases, framed from base 1. Using the immunoSEQ hsTCRbeta Kit, TCR beta CDR3 regions were sequenced from DNA. The original methods were these. The ImmunoSEQ Analyzer was used to analyse the TCR sequencing data. T cell clonality was defined as 1 minus Pielou's evenness, as computed on productive rearrangements. The inverse Simpson index, applied to productive templates, was used to measure T cell diversity. T cell density was expressed as TCR beta template counts normalized to usable DNA, with usable DNA estimated by amplifying and sequencing housekeeping genes. Two-sided Kruskal-Wallis tests were used to compare TCR metrics between histologic stages. TCRdb carries this immuneACCESS record with in-frame sequences only. Its versions omit some clonotypes, under half of them owing to an unresolved V gene in the studies checked, with the rest unexplained. V and J calls plus clone size are reproduced from that table; the DNA served to infer D and trimming. A total of approximately 3,600 clones appear in this sample, about 80% of them only once. 14% of the sample goes to the ten largest clones.

Resection was performed on patients in Japan or China between the mid-2010s and the late 2010s. Two lung cancer pathologists independently reviewed H&E slides to confirm the histologic diagnosis of every case. DNA was isolated from FFPE tissue using the AllPrep DNA/RNA FFPE Kit. Recombination connected TRBV27 to TRBJ2-7; TRBD1 aligns with 9 central bases. The TCR sequence derives from a person between 60 and 79 years old with lung adenocarcinoma. Sequenced sample: FFPE adjacent normal lung tissue. The CDR3 in this case is CASSAFFGTGLYEQYF. In nucleotide form, the sequence is TGTGCCAGCAGTGCCTTTTTTGGGACAGGGCTATACGAGCAGTACTTC.